The 12 T cell receptor beta chains below come from one sample, sequenced in a study of blood T cell repertoires in COVID-19. The data were produced by immunoSEQ multiplex PCR, yet TCRdb's version contains in-frame clones alone and is incomplete. Of around 130,000 clones in the sample, around 85% were seen once. Sample: peripheral blood. Receptors originate from a woman of 80 years or more with acute or convalescent COVID-19.

The rearrangement joins TRBV12-5 to TRBJ2-3; 7 nucleotides align to TRBD1. Unmatched junction bases numbered 6, after V lost 1 base and J lost 11 bases. The germline V gene has CDR1 LGHNT and CDR2 FRNRAP. This CDR3 has 13 residues. CDR3 nucleotide sequence: TGTGCTAGTGGTTTGGCAACAGGGGCACGGCAGTATTTT. Its protein product is CASGLATGARQYF.

In DNA, the CDR3 is TGCGCCAGCAGCTTGGCGGGGAATAGCAATCAGCCCCAGCATTTT. Translation gives CASSLAGNSNQPQHF. The rearrangement uses TRBV5-1 and TRBJ1-5; D is unresolved. Per the germline V gene, CDR1 is SGHRS and CDR2 is YFSETQ. The CDR3 totals 15 residues. Trimming removed 0 bases at V and 0 bases at J, with 7 bases between.

This chain links TRBV6-5 with TRBJ2-1; TRBD1 agrees at 8 bases. The V and J ends lost 6 bases and 5 bases, in that order; junction bases with no gene match: 6. This CDR3 has 14 residues. Germline V gene lookup returns CDR1 MNHEY and CDR2 SVGAGI. As DNA, the CDR3 is TGTGCCAGCAGCGGCCCGGACAGGGACAATGAGCAGTTCTTC. This gives the protein CASSGPDRDNEQFF.

Here the CDR3 reads CASSSGGRGDTQYF. The CDR3 coding sequence is TGTGCCAGCAGCTCGGGGGGGCGCGGAGATACGCAGTATTTT. J is TRBJ2-3 and V is TRBV7-2; 8 bases fit TRBD2. Germline CDR1 is SGHTA and CDR2 is FQGNSA. V lost 4 bases to trimming and J lost 5 bases; unmatched junction nucleotides: 5. The CDR3 covers 14 residues.

The gene calls are TRBV11-3 and TRBJ1-1, with D possibly being TRBD1 (5 bases). V was cut by 1 base and J by 0 bases, with 9 bases left in between. Germline V gives CDR1 SGHNT, CDR2 YENEEA. The CDR3 length is 15 residues. CDR3 nucleotide sequence: TGTGCCAGCAGCTTAGGGGGGGTCATGAACACTGAAGCTTTCTTT. Translating gives CASSLGGVMNTEAFF.

The V call is TRBV12-5, the J call TRBJ1-5, with a tentative D call TRBD1 (6 bases). The CDR3 has 13 amino acids. The V gene's germline CDR1 is LGHNT and CDR2 FRNRAP. V dropped 5 bases and J dropped 4 bases, with 9 bases sitting between them. CDR3 loop: CASGLQGNQPQHF. The CDR3 bases are TGTGCTAGTGGTCTCCAGGGGAATCAGCCCCAGCATTTT.

The genes are TRBV7-6 and TRBJ2-7; 9 nucleotides line up with TRBD1. J lost 2 bases, V lost 2 bases, and 4 bases had no gene match. The germline CDR1 and CDR2 sequences are SGHVS and FNYEAQ. The CDR3 sequence is 15 residues long. The CDR3 DNA sequence: TGTGCCAGCAGCTTACAGGGACAGGGTGCCTACGAGCAGTACTTC. Its translation is CASSLQGQGAYEQYF.

The chain is built from TRBV10-3 and TRBJ1-2; TRBD1 aligns across 7 bases. The trim removed 6 bases at V and 4 bases at J, leaving 2 bases unmatched. Germline V CDR1 and CDR2: ENHRY, SYGVKD. This CDR3 is 12 amino acids long. The CDR3 spells CAIRTGIYGYTF. The CDR3 DNA sequence: TGTGCCATCAGGACAGGGATCTATGGCTACACCTTC.

The chain is built from TRBV2 and TRBJ1-2; 10 positions match TRBD1. V dropped 7 bases and J dropped 4; count of bases not matched to a gene: 18. Germline V gene data show CDR1 as SNHLY and CDR2 as FYNNEI. The length of the CDR3 is 18 residues. The CDR3 is CASNKPSGQGHGFYGYTF. CDR3 DNA sequence: TGTGCCAGCAACAAACCATCGGGACAGGGGCACGGCTTCTATGGCTACACCTTC.

The chain couples TRBV4-1 to TRBJ1-2, with 12 bases aligning to TRBD1. The length of the CDR3 is 15 residues. Germline CDR1 is MGHRA and CDR2 is YSYEKL. Trimming cost V 2 bases and J 7 bases; bases outside gene matches: 5. The CDR3 loop reads CASSQPGQGASGYTF. The CDR3, as DNA: TGCGCCAGCAGCCAACCGGGACAGGGGGCGTCTGGCTACACCTTC.

This chain links TRBV6-1 with TRBJ1-1; 9 nucleotides agree with TRBD1. The CDR3 is 17 amino acids. V lost 2 bases to trimming and J lost 3 bases; unmatched junction nucleotides: 10. CDR1 is MNHNS and CDR2 is SASEGT in the germline V gene. CDR3 in amino acids: CASSERVGTGRDTEAFF. CDR3 nucleotide sequence: TGTGCCAGCAGTGAAAGAGTTGGGACAGGGCGGGACACTGAAGCTTTCTTT.

The gene calls are TRBV19 and TRBJ2-5; perhaps TRBD1 as D (6 bases). This CDR3 region has 15 residues. V gave up 1 base and J gave up 2 bases, with 11 bases separating them. The germline gives CDR1 LNHDA, CDR2 SQIVND (reference sequence). In DNA form, the CDR3 reads TGTGCCAGTAGTATAGGGGGACACGCTCAAGAGACCCAGTACTTC. Residues: CASSIGGHAQETQYF.